The clone carrying this T cell receptor beta chain was picked up many times. This record comes from a study of blood T cell repertoires in COVID-19. Study-level information: COVID-19 samples from acute and convalescent phases originated in the United States, Italy and Spain. T cells, B-cell-depleted T cells, or PBMCs supplied cDNA or gDNA.

The CDR3 loop spans 14 amino acids. CDR1 is KGHSH and CDR2 is LQKENI in the germline V gene. The J segment lost 6 bases and the V segment lost 4 bases, leaving 4 bases of the junction unmatched. In the original processing: Estimation of nucleated cell counts relied on the amplification of reference gene primers. Clones were sequenced by immunoSEQ multiplex PCR, and TCRdb holds only the in-frame ones, with some missing. The V and J calls and the clone size are those of that table, but D and trimming were determined from the DNA. The profile shows about 260,000 clones, around 87% of them singletons. This rearrangement joins TRBV18 to TRBJ2-7, with 12 bases that match TRBD2. Sequencing was carried out using peripheral blood. The origin of this receptor is a woman in her forties or fifties with acute or convalescent COVID-19. In nucleotides, the CDR3 is TGTGCCAGCTCACGGGGGACTAGCGGGCTCGAGCAGTACTTC. This sequence encodes CASSRGTSGLEQYF.